This T cell receptor beta chain was identified in a study of T cell responses to AZD1222 COVID-19 vaccine. Study-wide background: Analyses pooled second doses at about 4 or about 12 weeks. Study results and limitations: Spike-specific TCR breadth and depth both grew after two AZD1222 doses.

Profiling relied on immunoSEQ multiplex PCR, and the TCRdb table lists in-frame clones only, not all of them. The sample lists about 100,000 clones, 80% to 90% occurring once. The CDR3 loop spans 19 amino acids. V gave up 2 bases and J gave up 6 bases; unmatched junction bases: 16. CDR1 and CDR2 from the germline V gene are MNHNS and SASEGT. Worth noting for this clone: The antigen is not known.

V usage is TRBV6-1 and J usage is TRBJ1-4, with 9 bases lining up with TRBD1. The TCR comes from an adult in good health. Sequenced material: peripheral blood, taken on day 0 of AZD1222 vaccination. As DNA, the CDR3 is TGTGCCAGCAGTGAATTCTACGAATTGGGGACAGGGCAAGATGAAAAACTGTTTTTT. Protein: CASSEFYELGTGQDEKLFF.